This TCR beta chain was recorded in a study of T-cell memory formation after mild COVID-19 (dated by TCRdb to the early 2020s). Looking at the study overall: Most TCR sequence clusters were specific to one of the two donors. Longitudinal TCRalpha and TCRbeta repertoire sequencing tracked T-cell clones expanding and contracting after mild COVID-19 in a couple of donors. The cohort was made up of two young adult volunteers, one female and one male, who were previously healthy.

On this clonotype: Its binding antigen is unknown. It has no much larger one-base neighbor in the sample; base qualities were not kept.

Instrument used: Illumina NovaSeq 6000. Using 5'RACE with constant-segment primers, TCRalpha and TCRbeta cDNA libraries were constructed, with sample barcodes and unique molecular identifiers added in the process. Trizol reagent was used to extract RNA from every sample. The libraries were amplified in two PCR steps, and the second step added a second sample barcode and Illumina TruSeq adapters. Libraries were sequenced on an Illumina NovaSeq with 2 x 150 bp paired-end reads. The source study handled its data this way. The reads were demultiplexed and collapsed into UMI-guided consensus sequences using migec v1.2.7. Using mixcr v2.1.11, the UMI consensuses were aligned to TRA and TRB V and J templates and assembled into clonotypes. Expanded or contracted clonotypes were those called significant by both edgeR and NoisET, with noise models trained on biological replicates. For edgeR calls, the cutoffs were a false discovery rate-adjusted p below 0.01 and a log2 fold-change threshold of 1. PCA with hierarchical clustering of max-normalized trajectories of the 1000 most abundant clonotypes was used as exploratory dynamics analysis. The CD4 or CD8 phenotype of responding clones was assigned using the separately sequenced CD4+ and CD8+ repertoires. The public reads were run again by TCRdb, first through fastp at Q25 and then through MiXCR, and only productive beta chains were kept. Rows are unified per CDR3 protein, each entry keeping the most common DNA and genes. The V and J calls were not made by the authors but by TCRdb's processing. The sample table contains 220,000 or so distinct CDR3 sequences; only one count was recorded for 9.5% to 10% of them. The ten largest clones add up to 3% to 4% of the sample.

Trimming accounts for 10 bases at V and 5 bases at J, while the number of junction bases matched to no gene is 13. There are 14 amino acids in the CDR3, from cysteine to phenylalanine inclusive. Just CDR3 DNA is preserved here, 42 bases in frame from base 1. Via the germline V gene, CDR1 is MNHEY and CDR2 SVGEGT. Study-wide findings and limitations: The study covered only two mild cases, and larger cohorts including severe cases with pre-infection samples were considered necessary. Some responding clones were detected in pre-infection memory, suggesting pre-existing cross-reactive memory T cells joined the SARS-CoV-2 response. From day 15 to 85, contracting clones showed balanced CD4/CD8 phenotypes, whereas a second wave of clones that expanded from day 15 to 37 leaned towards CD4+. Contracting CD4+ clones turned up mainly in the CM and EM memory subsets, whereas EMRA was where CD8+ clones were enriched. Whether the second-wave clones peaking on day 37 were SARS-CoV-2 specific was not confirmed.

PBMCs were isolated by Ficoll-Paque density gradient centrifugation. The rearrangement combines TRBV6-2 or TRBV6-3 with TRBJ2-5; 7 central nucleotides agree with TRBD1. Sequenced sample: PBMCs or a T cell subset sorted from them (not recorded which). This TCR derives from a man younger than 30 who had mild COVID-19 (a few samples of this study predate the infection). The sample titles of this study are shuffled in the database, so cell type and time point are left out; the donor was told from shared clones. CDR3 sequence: CATRPTGMRETQYF. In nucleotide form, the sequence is TGTGCCACCCGACCGACAGGGATGCGGGAGACCCAGTACTTC.